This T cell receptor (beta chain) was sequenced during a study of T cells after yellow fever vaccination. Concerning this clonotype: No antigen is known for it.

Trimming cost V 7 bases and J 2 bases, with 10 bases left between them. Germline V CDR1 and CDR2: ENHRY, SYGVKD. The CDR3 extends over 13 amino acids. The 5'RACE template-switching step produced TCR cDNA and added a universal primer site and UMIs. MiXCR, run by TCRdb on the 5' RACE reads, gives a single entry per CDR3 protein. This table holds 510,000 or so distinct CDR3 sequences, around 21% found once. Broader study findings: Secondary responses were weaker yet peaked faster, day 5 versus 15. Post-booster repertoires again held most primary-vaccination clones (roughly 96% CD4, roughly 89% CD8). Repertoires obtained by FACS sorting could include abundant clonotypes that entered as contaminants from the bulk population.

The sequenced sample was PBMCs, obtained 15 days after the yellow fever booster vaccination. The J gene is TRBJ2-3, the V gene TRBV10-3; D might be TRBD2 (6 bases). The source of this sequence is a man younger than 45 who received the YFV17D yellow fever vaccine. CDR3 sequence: CAITREFTDTQYF. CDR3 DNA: TGTGCCATCACCCGGGAGTTCACAGATACGCAGTATTTT.